The rows below give T cell receptor beta chains drawn from one sample of a study of cytomegalovirus exposure and HLA in healthy donors. The repertoire was sequenced with immunoSEQ multiplex PCR; TCRdb's copy has only in-frame clones and lacks some. The sample lists 60,000 or so clones, 92% occurring once. The sequencing sample was made of PBMCs. The receptors derive from a young woman in good health and CMV-seronegative. CDR3s include the opening cysteine and the closing phenylalanine or tryptophan. Fields, in order: clone size, J gene, D gene, V gene, CDR3 DNA, CDR3 protein. A D gene is named only where the DNA matches it firmly. A row's size may be missing; if present it is once, few, many or a size class.

.,TRBJ1-5,.,TRBV6-1,TGTGCCAGCAGAAAAACAGGGTATAGCAATCAGCCCCAGCATTTT,CASRKTGYSNQPQHF
once,TRBJ2-3,TRBD2,TRBV4-2,TGTGCCAGCAGCCACGACCGGGACTACATTTCCGCTAGCACAGATACGCAGTATTTT,CASSHDRDYISASTDTQYF
.,TRBJ2-7,TRBD1,TRBV6-1,TGTGCCAGCATCCAGGGACAGGGGGCTTACGAGCAGTACTTC,CASIQGQGAYEQYF
.,TRBJ1-2,.,TRBV2,TGTGCCACTCCGGGGGGGAATGGCTACACCTTC,CATPGGNGYTF
.,TRBJ2-2,.,TRBV28,TGTGCCAGCAGTCCGACTAGTTTCGTACACCCCGGGGAGCTGTTTTTT,CASSPTSFVHPGELFF
.,TRBJ2-7,.,TRBV21-1,TGTGCCAGCAGCAAAGAGGGCGGGAGCTCCTACGAGCAGTACTTC,CASSKEGGSSYEQYF
.,TRBJ2-2,.,TRBV6-5,TGTGCCAGCAGTTACGGCGGGGCTGGGGAGCTGTTTTTT,CASSYGGAGELFF
.,TRBJ2-2,TRBD2,TRBV5-1,TGCGCCAGCAGACGGACTAGCGGGAGGGCCGGCGGCACCGGGGAGCTGTTTTTT,CASRRTSGRAGGTGELFF
.,TRBJ1-5,TRBD1,TRBV4-1,TGCGCCAGCAGCGAACCGGGACAGAATCAGCCCCAGCATTTT,CASSEPGQNQPQHF
.,TRBJ2-7,TRBD1,TRBV19,TGTGCCAGTCATGGAAACAGGGGGCTCCGCGAGCAGTACTTC,CASHGNRGLREQYF
.,TRBJ2-1,TRBD1,TRBV6-5,TGTGCCAGCAGTTACGGGGCGAGGACAGGCGAGCAGTTCTTC,CASSYGARTGEQFF
.,TRBJ2-1,TRBD2,TRBV7-8,TGTGCCAGCAGCCTAGGAGGGGCTAGCGGGAGGGTACGGGAGCAGTTCTTC,CASSLGGASGRVREQFF
few,TRBJ2-7,TRBD1,TRBV6-5,TGTGCCAGCAGTTACGGGACAGACTACGAGCAGTACTTC,CASSYGTDYEQYF
.,TRBJ1-1,TRBD1,TRBV27,TGTGCCAGCACAAAAACAGGGGCCAACACTGAAGCTTTCTTT,CASTKTGANTEAFF
.,TRBJ2-3,TRBD2,TRBV6-1,TGTGCCAGCAGTGAGTGGGTAGGAGCGGGACCCACAGATACGCAGTATTTT,CASSEWVGAGPTDTQYF
.,TRBJ2-3,.,TRBV4-2,TGTGCCAGCGCCATGGGGGGGGGCGAAGCAGATACGCAGTATTTT,CASAMGGGEADTQYF
.,TRBJ2-7,TRBD1,TRBV5-1,TGCGCCAGCAGCCAAGGGACAGGGACGATCAACGAGCAGTACTTC,CASSQGTGTINEQYF
.,TRBJ1-1,.,TRBV2,TGTGCCTCCCAAGACAGACAGAACACTGAAGCTTTCTTT,CASQDRQNTEAFF
.,TRBJ1-5,.,TRBV19,TGTGCCCTTGGGGGGGCGGTTAGCAATCAGCCCCAGCATTTT,CALGGAVSNQPQHF
.,TRBJ2-3,.,TRBV5-1,TGCGCCAGCACCCCTGGACAGAGCACAGATACGCAGTATTTT,CASTPGQSTDTQYF
.,TRBJ1-2,.,TRBV7-3,TGTGCCAGCAGCCCACTGGGCGGGGTGCCGGATGGCTACACCTTC,CASSPLGGVPDGYTF
.,TRBJ2-1,TRBD1,TRBV5-1,TGCGCCAGCAGCGTGCCGACAGGGGCAGTAAATGAGCAGTTCTTC,CASSVPTGAVNEQFF
.,TRBJ2-7,.,TRBV11-2,TGTGCCAGCAGCGTACAGAACGAGCAGTACTTC,CASSVQNEQYF
.,TRBJ1-1,.,TRBV6-6,TGTGCCAGCAGTTACCCAGGGAACACTGAAGCTTTCTTT,CASSYPGNTEAFF
.,TRBJ2-1,.,TRBV9,TGTGCCAGCAGCGTAGGTTCGGGTGAGCAGTTCTTC,CASSVGSGEQFF
.,TRBJ1-3,.,TRBV28,TGTGCCAGCAGCTTCTACAGGGTGGCTGGAAACACCATATATTTT,CASSFYRVAGNTIYF
.,TRBJ1-2,.,TRBV5-6,TGTGCCAGCAGCTTGGTTGCCCGTAGTAACTATGGCTACACCTTC,CASSLVARSNYGYTF
.,TRBJ1-1,.,TRBV10-3,TGTGCCATCAGTACCCGGGGGGGGACCAACACTGAAGCTTTCTTT,CAISTRGGTNTEAFF
.,TRBJ2-1,.,TRBV10-1,TGCGCCAGCAGTGAGATAGGGGCCCCGGACAATGAGCAGTTCTTC,CASSEIGAPDNEQFF
.,TRBJ1-4,.,TRBV6-1,TGTGCCAGCAACAGTAATAATGAAAAACTGTTTTTT,CASNSNNEKLFF
.,TRBJ2-5,.,TRBV27,TGTGCCAGCAGTTTATATGCCGCGCAGGGGATGAAGACCCAGTACTTC,CASSLYAAQGMKTQYF
.,TRBJ2-2,.,TRBV7-8,TGTGCCAGCAGCTTAGCCGGACGGGGTACGTCTGTGTCTCGGACCGGGGAGCTGTTTTTT,CASSLAGRGTSVSRTGELFF
.,TRBJ2-7,TRBD2,TRBV11-2,TGTGCCAGCAGCACGAGGCGGACTAGCGGATTACTCGAGCAGTACTTC,CASSTRRTSGLLEQYF
.,TRBJ1-3,.,TRBV7-7,TGTGCTAGCAGCTTAAACCAGGGCTCTGGAAACACCATATATTTT,CASSLNQGSGNTIYF
.,TRBJ2-7,TRBD1,TRBV19,TGTGCCAGTAGTCCAGGACAGGGGCATACCTACGAGCAGTACTTC,CASSPGQGHTYEQYF
.,TRBJ2-2,TRBD1,TRBV28,TGTGCCAGCAGTCCGACCGGGACAGGGGCCACCGGGGAGCTGTTTTTT,CASSPTGTGATGELFF
once,TRBJ1-4,.,TRBV6-6,TGTGCCAGCAGTGAGATTCCAAATGAAAAACTGTTTTTT,CASSEIPNEKLFF
.,TRBJ1-6,TRBD1,TRBV5-1,TGCGCCAGCAGCTTGGGGGAGGACAGGGGGAATTCACCCCTCCACTTT,CASSLGEDRGNSPLHF
.,TRBJ2-5,.,TRBV9,TGTGCCAGCAGCCCTGAGGGACACCGGGGAGAGACCCAGTACTTC,CASSPEGHRGETQYF
.,TRBJ2-1,.,TRBV5-1,TGCGCCAGCAGCTTGGGTGGGGCCGAGCAGTTCTTC,CASSLGGAEQFF
.,TRBJ2-3,.,TRBV5-4,TGTGCCAGCAGCCCGAGTACCGAGTATACGCAGTATTTT,CASSPSTEYTQYF
few,TRBJ1-1,TRBD1,TRBV14,TGTGCCAGCAGCCAAGATGCCGGGACAGCTATCCAGTTT,CASSQDAGTAIQF
.,TRBJ1-5,TRBD1,TRBV19,TGTGCCAGTAGTACTCATCCCTGGACAGGGGCGGGAGTAGGTCAGCCCCAGCATTTT,CASSTHPWTGAGVGQPQHF
.,TRBJ2-7,.,TRBV6-5,TGTGCCAGTAGAGCCCCTGGCGGTACCTACGAGCAGTACTTC,CASRAPGGTYEQYF
.,TRBJ2-2,TRBD1,TRBV15,TGTGCCACCAGCAGAGAGAGAAGGGGACAGGGGGAACACGGGGAGCTGTTTTTT,CATSRERRGQGEHGELFF